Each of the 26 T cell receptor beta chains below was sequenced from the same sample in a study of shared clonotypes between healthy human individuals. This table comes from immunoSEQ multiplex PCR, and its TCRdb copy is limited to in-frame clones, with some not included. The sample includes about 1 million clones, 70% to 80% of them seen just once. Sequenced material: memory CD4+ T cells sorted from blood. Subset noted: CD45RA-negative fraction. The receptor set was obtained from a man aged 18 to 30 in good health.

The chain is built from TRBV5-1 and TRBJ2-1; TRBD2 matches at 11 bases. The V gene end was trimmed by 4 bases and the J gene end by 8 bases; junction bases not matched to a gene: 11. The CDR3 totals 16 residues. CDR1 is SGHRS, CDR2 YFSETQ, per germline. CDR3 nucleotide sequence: TGCGCCAGCAGCCCTCGATTGCTAGCGGGAGGTTATGAGCAGTTCTTC. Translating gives CASSPRLLAGGYEQFF.

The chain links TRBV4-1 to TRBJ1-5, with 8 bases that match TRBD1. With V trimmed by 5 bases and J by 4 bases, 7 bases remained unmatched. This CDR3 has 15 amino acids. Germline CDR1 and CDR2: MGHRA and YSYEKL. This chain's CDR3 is CASSALGQDNQPQHF. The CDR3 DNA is TGCGCCAGCAGCGCTTTGGGACAGGATAATCAGCCCCAGCATTTT.

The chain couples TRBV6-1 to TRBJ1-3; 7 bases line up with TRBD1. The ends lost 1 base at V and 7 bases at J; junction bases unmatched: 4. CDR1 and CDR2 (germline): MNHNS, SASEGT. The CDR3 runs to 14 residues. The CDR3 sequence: CASSEGKGANTIYF. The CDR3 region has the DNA TGTGCCAGCAGTGAAGGGAAGGGGGCGAACACCATATATTTT.

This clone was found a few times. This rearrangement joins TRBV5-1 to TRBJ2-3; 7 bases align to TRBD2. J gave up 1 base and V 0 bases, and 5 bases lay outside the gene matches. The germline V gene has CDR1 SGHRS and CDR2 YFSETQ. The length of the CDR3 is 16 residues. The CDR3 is CASSLEGGGRTDTQYF. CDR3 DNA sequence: TGCGCCAGCAGCTTGGAAGGCGGGGGACGCACAGATACGCAGTATTTT.

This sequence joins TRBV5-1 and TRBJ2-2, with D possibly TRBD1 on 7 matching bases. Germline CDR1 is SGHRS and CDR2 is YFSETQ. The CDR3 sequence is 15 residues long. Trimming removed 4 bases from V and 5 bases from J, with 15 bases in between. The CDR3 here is CASSPEGAGTGELFF. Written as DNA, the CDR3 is TGCGCCAGCAGCCCTGAGGGGGCGGGGACCGGGGAGCTGTTTTTT.

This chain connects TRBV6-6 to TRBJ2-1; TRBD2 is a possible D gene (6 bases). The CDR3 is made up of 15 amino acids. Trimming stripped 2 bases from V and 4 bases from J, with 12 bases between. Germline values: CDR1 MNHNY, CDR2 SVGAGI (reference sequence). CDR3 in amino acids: CASSYSAGTYNEQFF. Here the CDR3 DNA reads TGTGCCAGCAGTTACAGCGCCGGGACTTACAATGAGCAGTTCTTC.

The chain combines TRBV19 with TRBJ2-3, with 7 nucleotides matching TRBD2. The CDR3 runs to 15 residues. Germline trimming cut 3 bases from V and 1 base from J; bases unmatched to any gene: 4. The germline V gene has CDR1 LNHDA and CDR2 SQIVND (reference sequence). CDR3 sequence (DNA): TGTGCCAGTAGTATGGGACTACTGGGCACAGATACGCAGTATTTT. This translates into CASSMGLLGTDTQYF.

Written as DNA, the CDR3 is TGTGCCAGCAGCTTAGCGTCACAGATGAACACTGAAGCTTTCTTT. This translates into CASSLASQMNTEAFF. The rearrangement joins TRBV7-2 to TRBJ1-1; D is unresolved. Trimming cost V 0 bases and J 0 bases, with 8 bases left between them. This CDR3 has 15 amino acids. Germline CDR1 is SGHTA and CDR2 is FQGNSA.

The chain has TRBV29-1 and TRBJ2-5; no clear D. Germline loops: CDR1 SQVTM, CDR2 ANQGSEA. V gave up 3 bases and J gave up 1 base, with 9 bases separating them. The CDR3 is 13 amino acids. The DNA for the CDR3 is TGCAGCGTTGATTCGCCTAGCCAAGAGACCCAGTACTTC. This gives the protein CSVDSPSQETQYF.

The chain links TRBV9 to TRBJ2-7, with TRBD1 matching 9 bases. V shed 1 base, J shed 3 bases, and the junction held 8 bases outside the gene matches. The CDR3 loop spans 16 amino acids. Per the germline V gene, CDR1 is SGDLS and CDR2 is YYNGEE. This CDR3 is CASSVRDRALHYEQYF. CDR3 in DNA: TGTGCCAGCAGCGTACGGGACAGGGCCCTTCACTACGAGCAGTACTTC. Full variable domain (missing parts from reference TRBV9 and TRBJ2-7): DSGVTQTPKHLITATGQRVTLRCSPRSGDLSVYWYQQSLDQGLQFLIQYYNGEERAKGNILERFSAQQFPDLHSELNLSSLELGDSALYFCASSVRDRALHYEQYFGPGTRLTVT.

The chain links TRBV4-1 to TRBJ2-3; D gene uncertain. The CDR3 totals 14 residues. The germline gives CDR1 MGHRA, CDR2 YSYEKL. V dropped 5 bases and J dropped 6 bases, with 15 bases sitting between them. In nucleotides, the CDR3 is TGCGCCAGCAGCAAGGAAGTAGGTTCTGATACGCAGTATTTT. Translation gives CASSKEVGSDTQYF.

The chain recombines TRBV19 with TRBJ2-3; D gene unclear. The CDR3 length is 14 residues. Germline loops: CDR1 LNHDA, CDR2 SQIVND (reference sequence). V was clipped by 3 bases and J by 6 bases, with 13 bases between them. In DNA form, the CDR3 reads TGTGCCAGTAGTATTAAGTCCCCGAAGGATACGCAGTATTTT. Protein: CASSIKSPKDTQYF.

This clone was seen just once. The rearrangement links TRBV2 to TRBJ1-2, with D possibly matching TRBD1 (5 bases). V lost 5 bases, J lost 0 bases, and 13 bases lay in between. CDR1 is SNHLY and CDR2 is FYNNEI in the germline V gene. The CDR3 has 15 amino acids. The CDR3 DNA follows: TGTGCCAGCAGTACTAACGGACAATCTAACTATGGCTACACCTTC. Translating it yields CASSTNGQSNYGYTF.

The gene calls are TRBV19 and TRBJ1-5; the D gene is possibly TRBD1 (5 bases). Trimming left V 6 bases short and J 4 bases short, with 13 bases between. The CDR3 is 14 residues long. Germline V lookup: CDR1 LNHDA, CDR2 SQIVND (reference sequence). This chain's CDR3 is CASSQGFGNQPQHF. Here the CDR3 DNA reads TGTGCCAGTAGCCAGGGTTTTGGAAATCAGCCCCAGCATTTT.

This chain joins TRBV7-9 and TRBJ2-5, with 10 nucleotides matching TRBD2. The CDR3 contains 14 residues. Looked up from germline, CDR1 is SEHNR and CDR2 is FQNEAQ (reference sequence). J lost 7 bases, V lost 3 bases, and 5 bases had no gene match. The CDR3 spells CASSFGLAVGTQYF. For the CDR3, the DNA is TGTGCCAGCAGCTTTGGACTAGCGGTCGGGACCCAGTACTTC.

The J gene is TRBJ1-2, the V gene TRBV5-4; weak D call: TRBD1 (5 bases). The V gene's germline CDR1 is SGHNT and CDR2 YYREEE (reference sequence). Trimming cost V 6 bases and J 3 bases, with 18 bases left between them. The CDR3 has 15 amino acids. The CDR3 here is CASTPSQGGYYGYTF. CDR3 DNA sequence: TGTGCCAGCACCCCAAGCCAGGGAGGGTACTATGGCTACACCTTC. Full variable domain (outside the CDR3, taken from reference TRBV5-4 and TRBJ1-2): ETGVTQSPTHLIKTRGQQVTLRCSSQSGHNTVSWYQQALGQGPQFIFQYYREEENGRGNFPPRFSGLQFPNYSSELNVNALELDDSALYLCASTPSQGGYYGYTFGSGTRLTVV.

The CDR3 nucleotides read TGTGCCAGCAGCCTAGAGGGGTCCGGGAGATATGGCTACACCTTC. It codes for CASSLEGSGRYGYTF. The chain combines TRBV14 with TRBJ1-2; perhaps TRBD1 as D (5 bases). The CDR3 has 15 amino acids. Trimming stripped 4 bases from V and 5 bases from J, with 17 bases between. Germline V gene sequence: CDR1 SGHDN, CDR2 FVKESK. Complete variable domain (other parts from reference TRBV14 and TRBJ1-2): EAGVTQFPSHSVIEKGQTVTLRCDPISGHDNLYWYRRVMGKEIKFLLHFVKESKQDESGMPNNRFLAERTGGTYSTLKVQPAELEDSGVYFCASSLEGSGRYGYTFGSGTRLTVV.

The CDR3 nucleotides read TGCAGCGTGAGGACGGCGGGCTCTGGGGCCAACGTCCTGACTTTC. It specifies CSVRTAGSGANVLTF. This chain links TRBV29-1 with TRBJ2-6; D perhaps matches TRBD2 (5 bases). Trimming shortened V by 6 bases and J by 0 bases, and 12 bases separated the two germline ends. This CDR3 is 15 amino acids long. The germline CDR1 and CDR2 sequences are SQVTM and ANQGSEA. The complete variable domain, with remaining parts taken from reference TRBV29-1 and TRBJ2-6, reads SAVISQKPSRDICQRGTSLTIQCQVDSQVTMMFWYRQQPGQSLTLIATANQGSEATYESGFVIDKFPISRPNLTFSTLTVSNMSPEDSSIYLCSVRTAGSGANVLTFGAGSRLTVL.

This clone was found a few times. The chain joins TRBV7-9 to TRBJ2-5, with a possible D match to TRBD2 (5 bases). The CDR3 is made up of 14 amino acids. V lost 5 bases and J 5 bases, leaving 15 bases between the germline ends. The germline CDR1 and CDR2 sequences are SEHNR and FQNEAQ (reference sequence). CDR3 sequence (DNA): TGTGCCAGCAGCCCTGGAGGTAGTGCGGAGACCCAGTACTTC. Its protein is CASSPGGSAETQYF.

CDR3 nucleotide sequence: TGTGCCAGCAACACCCCAGAGGGGGGAAGCGACGGGGGGCAGTACTTC. Translated: CASNTPEGGSDGGQYF. The chain has TRBV2 and TRBJ2-7; D could derive from TRBD1 or TRBD2 (6 bases each). Looked up from germline, CDR1 is SNHLY and CDR2 is FYNNEI. Trimming took off 7 bases at V and 9 bases at J, with 28 bases between the two ends. The CDR3 totals 16 residues.

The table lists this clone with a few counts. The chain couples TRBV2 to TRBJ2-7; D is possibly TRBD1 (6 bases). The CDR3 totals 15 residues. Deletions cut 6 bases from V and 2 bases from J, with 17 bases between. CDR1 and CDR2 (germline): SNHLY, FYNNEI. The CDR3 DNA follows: TGTGCCAGCAGGAGAGAACAGGGCATCCCCTACGAGCAGTACTTC. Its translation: CASRREQGIPYEQYF.

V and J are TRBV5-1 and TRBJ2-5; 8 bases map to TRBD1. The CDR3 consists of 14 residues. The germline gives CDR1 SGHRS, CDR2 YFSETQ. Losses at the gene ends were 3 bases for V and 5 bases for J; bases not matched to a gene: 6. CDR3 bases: TGCGCCAGCAGCTCCCAGGGGGCCGGGGAGACCCAGTACTTC. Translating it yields CASSSQGAGETQYF.

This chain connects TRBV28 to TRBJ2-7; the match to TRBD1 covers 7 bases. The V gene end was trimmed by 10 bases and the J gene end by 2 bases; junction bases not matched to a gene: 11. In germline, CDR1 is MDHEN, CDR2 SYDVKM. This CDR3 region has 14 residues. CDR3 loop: CATETGTATYEQYF. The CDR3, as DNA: TGTGCCACCGAGACCGGGACAGCTACCTACGAGCAGTACTTC.

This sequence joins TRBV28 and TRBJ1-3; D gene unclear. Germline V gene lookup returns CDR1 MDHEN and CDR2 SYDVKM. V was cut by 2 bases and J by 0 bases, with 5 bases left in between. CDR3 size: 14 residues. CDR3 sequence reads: CASSLGFSGNTIYF. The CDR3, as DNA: TGTGCCAGCAGTTTAGGGTTCTCTGGAAACACCATATATTTT.

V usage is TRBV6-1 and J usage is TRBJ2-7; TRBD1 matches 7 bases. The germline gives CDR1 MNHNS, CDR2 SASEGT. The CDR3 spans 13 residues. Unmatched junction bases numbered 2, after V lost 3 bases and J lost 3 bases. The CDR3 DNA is TGTGCCAGCAGTGAGACAGGGCGCTACGAGCAGTACTTC. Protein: CASSETGRYEQYF.

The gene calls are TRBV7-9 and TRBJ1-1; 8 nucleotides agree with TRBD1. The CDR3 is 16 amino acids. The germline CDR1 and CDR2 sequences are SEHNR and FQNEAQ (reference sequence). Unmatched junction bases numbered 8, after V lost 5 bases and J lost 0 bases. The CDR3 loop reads CASSPKMGQVNTEAFF. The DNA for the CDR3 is TGTGCCAGCAGCCCGAAAATGGGACAGGTGAACACTGAAGCTTTCTTT.